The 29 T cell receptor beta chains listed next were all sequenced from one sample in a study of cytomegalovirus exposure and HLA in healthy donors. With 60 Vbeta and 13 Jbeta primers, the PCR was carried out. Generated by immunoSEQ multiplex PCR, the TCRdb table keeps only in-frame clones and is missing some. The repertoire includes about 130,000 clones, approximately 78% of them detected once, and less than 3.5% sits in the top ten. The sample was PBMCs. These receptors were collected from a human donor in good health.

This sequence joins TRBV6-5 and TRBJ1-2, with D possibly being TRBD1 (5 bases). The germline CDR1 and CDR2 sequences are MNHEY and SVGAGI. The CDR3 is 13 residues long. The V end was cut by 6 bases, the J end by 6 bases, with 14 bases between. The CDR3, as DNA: TGTGCCAGCAGCCCCCGACGGGGGGATGGCTACACCTTC. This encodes CASSPRRGDGYTF.

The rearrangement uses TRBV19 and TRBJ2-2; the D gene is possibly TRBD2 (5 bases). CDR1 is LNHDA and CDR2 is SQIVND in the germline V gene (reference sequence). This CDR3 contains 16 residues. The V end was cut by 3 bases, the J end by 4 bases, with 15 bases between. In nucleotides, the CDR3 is TGTGCCAGTAGTATTGGGAGCCCCGGGGTCACCGGGGAGCTGTTTTTT. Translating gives CASSIGSPGVTGELFF. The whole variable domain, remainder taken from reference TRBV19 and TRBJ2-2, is DGGITQSPKYLFRKEGQNVTLSCEQNLNHDAMYWYRQDPGQGLRLIYYSQIVNDFQKGDIAEGYSVSREKKESFPLTVTSAQKNPTAFYLCASSIGSPGVTGELFFGEGSRLTVL.

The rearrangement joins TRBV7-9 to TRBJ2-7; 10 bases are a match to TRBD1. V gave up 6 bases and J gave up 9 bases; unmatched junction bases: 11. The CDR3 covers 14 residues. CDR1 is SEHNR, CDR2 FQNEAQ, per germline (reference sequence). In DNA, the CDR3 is TGTGCCAGCAGTCTCCCCGGGACAGGGGTCGCGCAGTACTTC. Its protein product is CASSLPGTGVAQYF.

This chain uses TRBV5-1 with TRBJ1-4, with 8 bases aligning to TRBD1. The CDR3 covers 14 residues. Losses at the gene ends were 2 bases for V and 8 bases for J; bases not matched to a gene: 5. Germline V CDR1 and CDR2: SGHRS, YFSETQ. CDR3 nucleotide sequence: TGCGCCAGCAGCTTACAGGGGGTTTTCGAAAAACTGTTTTTT. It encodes CASSLQGVFEKLFF.

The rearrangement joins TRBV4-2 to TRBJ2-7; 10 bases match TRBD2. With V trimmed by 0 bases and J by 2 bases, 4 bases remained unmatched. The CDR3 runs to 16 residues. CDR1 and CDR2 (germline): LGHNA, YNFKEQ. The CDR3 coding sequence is TGTGCCAGCAGCCAAGAGCCCAGCGGGGGGGCCTACGAGCAGTACTTC. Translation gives CASSQEPSGGAYEQYF.

CDR3 sequence reads: CASSSSGTGLSAAYGYTF. The CDR3 DNA reads as TGTGCCAGCAGTTCATCCGGGACAGGGTTATCCGCAGCATATGGCTACACCTTC. This sequence joins TRBV28 and TRBJ1-2; TRBD1 matches at 9 bases. J gave up 5 bases and V 4 bases, and 17 bases lay outside the gene matches. This CDR3 is 18 amino acids long. In germline, CDR1 is MDHEN, CDR2 SYDVKM.

CDR3 residues: CASSRPSGGLQETQYF. In nucleotides, the CDR3 is TGTGCCAGCAGCCGGCCTAGCGGGGGCCTACAAGAGACCCAGTACTTC. The chain employs TRBV7-2 and TRBJ2-5; 10 positions agree with TRBD2. The CDR3 runs 16 residues. Per germline, CDR1 SGHTA and CDR2 FQGNSA. J lost 2 bases, V lost 5 bases, and 8 bases had no gene match.

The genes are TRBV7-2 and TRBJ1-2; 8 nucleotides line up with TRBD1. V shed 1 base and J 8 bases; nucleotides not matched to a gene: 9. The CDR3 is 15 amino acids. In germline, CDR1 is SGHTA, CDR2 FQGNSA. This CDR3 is CASSLGQGPREGYTF. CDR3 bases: TGTGCCAGCAGCTTAGGACAGGGGCCCCGCGAGGGCTACACCTTC. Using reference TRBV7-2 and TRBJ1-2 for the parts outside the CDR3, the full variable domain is GAGVSQSPSNKVTEKGKDVELRCDPISGHTALYWYRQSLGQGLEFLIYFQGNSAPDKSGLPSDRFSAERTGGSVSTLTIQRTQQEDSAVYLCASSLGQGPREGYTFGSGTRLTVV.

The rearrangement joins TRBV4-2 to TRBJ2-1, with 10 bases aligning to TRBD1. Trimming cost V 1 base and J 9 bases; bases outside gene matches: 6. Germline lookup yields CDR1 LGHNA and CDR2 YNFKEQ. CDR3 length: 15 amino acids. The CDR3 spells CASSQGQGARGEQFF. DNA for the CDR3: TGTGCCAGCAGCCAAGGACAGGGGGCTAGAGGTGAGCAGTTCTTC.

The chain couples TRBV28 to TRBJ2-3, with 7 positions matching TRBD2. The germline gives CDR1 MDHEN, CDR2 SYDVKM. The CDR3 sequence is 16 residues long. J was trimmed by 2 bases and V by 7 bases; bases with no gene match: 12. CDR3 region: CASTPLGLAVTDTQYF. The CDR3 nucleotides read TGTGCCAGCACCCCCTTGGGCCTAGCGGTCACAGATACGCAGTATTTT.

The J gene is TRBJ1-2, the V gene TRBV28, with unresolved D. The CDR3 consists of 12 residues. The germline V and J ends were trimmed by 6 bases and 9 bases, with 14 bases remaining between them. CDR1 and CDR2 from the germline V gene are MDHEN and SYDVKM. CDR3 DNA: TGTGCCAGCAGGCCTTCTTCGGGGAGCTACACCTTC. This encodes CASRPSSGSYTF.

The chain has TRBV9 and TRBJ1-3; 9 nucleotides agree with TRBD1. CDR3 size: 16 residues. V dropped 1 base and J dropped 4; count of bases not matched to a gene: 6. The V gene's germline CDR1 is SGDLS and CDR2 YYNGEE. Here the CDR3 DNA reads TGTGCCAGCAGCGTAACGGGACAGGGAGGGGGAAACACCATATATTTT. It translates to CASSVTGQGGGNTIYF.

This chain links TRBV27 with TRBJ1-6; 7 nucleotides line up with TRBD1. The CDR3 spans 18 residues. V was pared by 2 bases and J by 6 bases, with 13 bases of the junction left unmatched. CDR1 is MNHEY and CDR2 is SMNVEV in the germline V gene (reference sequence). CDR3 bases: TGTGCCAGCAGTTTACAAAGGGCCTCGGGACAGTTTAATTCACCCCTCCACTTT. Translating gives CASSLQRASGQFNSPLHF.

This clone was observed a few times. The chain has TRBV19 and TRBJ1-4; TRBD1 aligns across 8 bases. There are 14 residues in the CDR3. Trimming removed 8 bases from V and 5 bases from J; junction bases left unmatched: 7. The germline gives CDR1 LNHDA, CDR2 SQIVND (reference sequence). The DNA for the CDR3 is TGTGCCAGTTCCCAGGGGGCCAGGAATGAAAAACTGTTTTTT. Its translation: CASSQGARNEKLFF. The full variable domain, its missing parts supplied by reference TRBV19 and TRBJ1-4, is DGGITQSPKYLFRKEGQNVTLSCEQNLNHDAMYWYRQDPGQGLRLIYYSQIVNDFQKGDIAEGYSVSREKKESFPLTVTSAQKNPTAFYLCASSQGARNEKLFFGSGTQLSVL.

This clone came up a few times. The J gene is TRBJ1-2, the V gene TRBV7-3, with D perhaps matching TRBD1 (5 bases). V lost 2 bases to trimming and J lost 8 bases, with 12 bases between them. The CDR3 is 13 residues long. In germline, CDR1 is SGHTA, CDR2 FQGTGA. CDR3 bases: TGTGCCAGCAGCTTACAGCCAGGGAGGGGCTACACCTTC. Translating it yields CASSLQPGRGYTF.

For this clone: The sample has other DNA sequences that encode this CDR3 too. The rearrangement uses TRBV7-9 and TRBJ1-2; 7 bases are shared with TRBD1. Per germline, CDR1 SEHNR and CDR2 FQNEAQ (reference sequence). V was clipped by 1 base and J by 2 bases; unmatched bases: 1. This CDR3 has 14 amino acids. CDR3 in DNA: TGTGCCAGCAGCTTAGAGGGGGCGAACTATGGCTACACCTTC. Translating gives CASSLEGANYGYTF.

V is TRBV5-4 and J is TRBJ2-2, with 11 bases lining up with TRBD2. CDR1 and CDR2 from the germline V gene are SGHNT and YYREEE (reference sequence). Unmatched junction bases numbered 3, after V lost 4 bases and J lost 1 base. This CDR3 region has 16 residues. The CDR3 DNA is TGTGCCAGCAGCCCAACTAGCGGGAGGAACACCGGGGAGCTGTTTTTT. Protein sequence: CASSPTSGRNTGELFF. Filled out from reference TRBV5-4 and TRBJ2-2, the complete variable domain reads ETGVTQSPTHLIKTRGQQVTLRCSSQSGHNTVSWYQQALGQGPQFIFQYYREEENGRGNFPPRFSGLQFPNYSSELNVNALELDDSALYLCASSPTSGRNTGELFFGEGSRLTVL.

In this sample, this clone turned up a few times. The CDR3 here is CASSLEQPGNTIYF. CDR3 DNA sequence: TGTGCCAGCAGCTTAGAACAACCCGGAAACACCATATATTTT. The chain couples TRBV7-9 to TRBJ1-3; D call uncertain. Looked up from germline, CDR1 is SEHNR and CDR2 is FQNEAQ (reference sequence). CDR3 size: 14 residues. V shed 1 base and J shed 4 bases, with 8 bases lying between them.

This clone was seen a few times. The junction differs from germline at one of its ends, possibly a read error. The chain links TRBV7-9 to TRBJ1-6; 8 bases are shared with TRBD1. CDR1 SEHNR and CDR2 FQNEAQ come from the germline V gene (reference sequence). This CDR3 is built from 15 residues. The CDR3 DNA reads TGTTCCAGCACATCAGGGGGCTTCTATAATTCACCCCTCCACTTT. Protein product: CSSTSGGFYNSPLHF.

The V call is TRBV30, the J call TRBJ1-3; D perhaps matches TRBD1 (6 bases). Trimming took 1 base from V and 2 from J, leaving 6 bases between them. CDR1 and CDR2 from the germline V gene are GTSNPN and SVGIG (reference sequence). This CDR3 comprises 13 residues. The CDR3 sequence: CAWSGQAGNTIYF. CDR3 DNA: TGTGCCTGGAGTGGACAGGCTGGAAACACCATATATTTT. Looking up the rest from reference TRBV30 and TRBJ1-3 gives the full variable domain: SQTIHQWPATLVQPVGSPLSLECTVEGTSNPNLYWYRQAAGRGLQLLFYSVGIGQISSEVPQNLSASRPQDRQFILSSKKLLLSDSGFYLCAWSGQAGNTIYFGEGSWLTVV.

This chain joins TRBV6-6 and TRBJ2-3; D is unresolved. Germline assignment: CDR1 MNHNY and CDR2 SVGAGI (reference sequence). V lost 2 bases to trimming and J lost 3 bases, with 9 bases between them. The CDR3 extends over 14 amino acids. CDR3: CASSYISFTDTQYF. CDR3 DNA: TGTGCCAGCAGTTACATTAGCTTTACAGATACGCAGTATTTT.

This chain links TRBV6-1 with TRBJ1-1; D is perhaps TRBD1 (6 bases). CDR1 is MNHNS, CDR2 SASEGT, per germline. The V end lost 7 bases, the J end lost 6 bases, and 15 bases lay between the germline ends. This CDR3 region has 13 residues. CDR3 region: CASTSQGWAEAFF. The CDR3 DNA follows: TGTGCCAGCACTTCTCAGGGGTGGGCTGAAGCTTTCTTT.

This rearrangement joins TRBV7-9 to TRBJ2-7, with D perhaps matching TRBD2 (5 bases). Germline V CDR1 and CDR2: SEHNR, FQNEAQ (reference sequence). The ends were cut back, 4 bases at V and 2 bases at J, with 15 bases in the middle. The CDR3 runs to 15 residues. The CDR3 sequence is CASSSPPLAPYEQYF. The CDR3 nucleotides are TGTGCCAGCAGCTCCCCCCCCCTAGCCCCCTACGAGCAGTACTTC.

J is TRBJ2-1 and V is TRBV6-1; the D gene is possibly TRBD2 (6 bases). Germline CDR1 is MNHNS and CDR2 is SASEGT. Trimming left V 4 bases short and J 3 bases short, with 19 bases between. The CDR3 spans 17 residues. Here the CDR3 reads CASSGAPGREFYNEQFF. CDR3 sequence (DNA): TGTGCCAGCAGTGGGGCCCCGGGACGGGAGTTCTACAATGAGCAGTTCTTC.

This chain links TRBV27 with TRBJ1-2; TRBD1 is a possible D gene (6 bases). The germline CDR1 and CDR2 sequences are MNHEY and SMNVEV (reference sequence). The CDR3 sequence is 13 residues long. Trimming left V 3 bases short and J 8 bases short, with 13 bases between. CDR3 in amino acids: CASSLGASGGYTF. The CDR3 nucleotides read TGTGCCAGCAGTTTGGGGGCCTCAGGGGGCTACACCTTC.

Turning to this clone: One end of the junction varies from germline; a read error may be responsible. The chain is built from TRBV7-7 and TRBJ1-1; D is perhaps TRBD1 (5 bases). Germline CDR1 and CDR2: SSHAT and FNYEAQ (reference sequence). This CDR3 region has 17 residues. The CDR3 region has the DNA TGTGCTAGCAGTTTAATAGTAGGGGTGGGGGGAAACACTGAAGCTTTCTTT. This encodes CASSLIVGVGGNTEAFF.

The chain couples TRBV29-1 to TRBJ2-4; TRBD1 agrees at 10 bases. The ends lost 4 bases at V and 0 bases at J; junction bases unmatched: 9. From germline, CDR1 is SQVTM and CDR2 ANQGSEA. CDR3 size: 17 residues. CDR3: CSVVGQGYGRAKNIQYF. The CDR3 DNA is TGCAGCGTTGTGGGACAGGGGTATGGGCGAGCCAAAAACATTCAGTACTTC.

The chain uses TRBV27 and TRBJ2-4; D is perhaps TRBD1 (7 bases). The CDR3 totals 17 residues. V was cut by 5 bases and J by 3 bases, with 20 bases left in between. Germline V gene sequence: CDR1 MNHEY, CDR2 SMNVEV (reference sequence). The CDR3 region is CASSRSGAGGGKNIQYF. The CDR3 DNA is TGTGCCAGCAGTCGCTCTGGGGCAGGGGGAGGCAAAAACATTCAGTACTTC.

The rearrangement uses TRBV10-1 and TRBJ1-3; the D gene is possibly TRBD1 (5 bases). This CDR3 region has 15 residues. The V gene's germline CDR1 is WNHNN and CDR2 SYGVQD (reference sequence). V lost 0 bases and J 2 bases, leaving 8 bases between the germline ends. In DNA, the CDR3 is TGCGCCAGCAGTGAGTCGAAGGGGCCTGGAAACACCATATATTTT. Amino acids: CASSESKGPGNTIYF.